The present T cell receptor (beta chain) was sequenced within a study of blood T cell repertoires in COVID-19. Across the whole study: Both acute and convalescent COVID-19 samples were obtained from the United States, Italy and Spain. Sources were T cells, B-cell-depleted T cells, or PBMCs; the material itself was cDNA or gDNA.

Original processing methods: Reference gene primers were amplified, and this amplification served to estimate nucleated cell counts. TCRdb's table, derived via immunoSEQ multiplex PCR, lists solely in-frame clones and lacks some. D and trimming were read from the DNA, whereas the V and J calls and clone size are those reported in that table. The sample has 23,000 or so clones, roughly nine tenths seen once. Per germline, CDR1 PRHDT and CDR2 FYEKMQ (reference sequence). Trimming cost V 5 bases and J 5 bases, with 6 bases left between them. The CDR3 consists of 11 residues. This chain connects TRBV13 to TRBJ2-5; D unclear. The source is a man aged 65 to 79 with acute or convalescent COVID-19. Sample: peripheral blood. CDR3 sequence (DNA): TGTGCCAGCAGCCCGGGTGAGACCCAGTACTTC. Translating gives CASSPGETQYF.